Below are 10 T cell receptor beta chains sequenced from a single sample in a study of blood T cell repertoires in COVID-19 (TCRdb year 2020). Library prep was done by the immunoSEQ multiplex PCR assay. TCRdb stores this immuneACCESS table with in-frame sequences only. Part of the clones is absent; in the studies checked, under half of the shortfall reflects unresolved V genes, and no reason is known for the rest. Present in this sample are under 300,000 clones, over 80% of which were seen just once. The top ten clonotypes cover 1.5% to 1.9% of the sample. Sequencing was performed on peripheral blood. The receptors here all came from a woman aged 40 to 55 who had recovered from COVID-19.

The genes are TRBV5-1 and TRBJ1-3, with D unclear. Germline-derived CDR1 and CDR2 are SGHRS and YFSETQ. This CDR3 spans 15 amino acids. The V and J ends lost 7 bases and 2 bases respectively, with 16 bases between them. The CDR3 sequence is CASSPVSPPGNTIYF. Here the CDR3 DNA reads TGCGCCAGCTCCCCAGTGTCACCCCCTGGAAACACCATATATTTT.

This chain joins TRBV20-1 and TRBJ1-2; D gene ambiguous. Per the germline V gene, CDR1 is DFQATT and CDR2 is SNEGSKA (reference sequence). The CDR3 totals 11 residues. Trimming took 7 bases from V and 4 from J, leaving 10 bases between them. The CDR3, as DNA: TGCAGTGTTGTGGCAGTCTATGGCTACACCTTC. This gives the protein CSVVAVYGYTF.

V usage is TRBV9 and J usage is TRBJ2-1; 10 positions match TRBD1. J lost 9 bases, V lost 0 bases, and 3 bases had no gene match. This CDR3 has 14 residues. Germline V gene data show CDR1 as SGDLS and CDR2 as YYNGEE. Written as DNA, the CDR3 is TGTGCCAGCAGCGTAGCGGGACAGGGGTCTGAGCAGTTCTTC. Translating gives CASSVAGQGSEQFF.

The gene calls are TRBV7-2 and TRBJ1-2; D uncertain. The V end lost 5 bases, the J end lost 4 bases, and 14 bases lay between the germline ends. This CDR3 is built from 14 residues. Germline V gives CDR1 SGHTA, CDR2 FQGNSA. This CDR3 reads CASSPERGGYGYTF. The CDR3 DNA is TGTGCCAGCAGCCCGGAGCGGGGTGGCTATGGCTACACCTTC.

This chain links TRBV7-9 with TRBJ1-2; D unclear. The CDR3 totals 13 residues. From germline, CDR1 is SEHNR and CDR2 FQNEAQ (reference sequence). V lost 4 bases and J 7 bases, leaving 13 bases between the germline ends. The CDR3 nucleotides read TGTGCCAGCAGCTCCGCGGAAGCTTTTGGCTACACCTTC. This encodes CASSSAEAFGYTF.

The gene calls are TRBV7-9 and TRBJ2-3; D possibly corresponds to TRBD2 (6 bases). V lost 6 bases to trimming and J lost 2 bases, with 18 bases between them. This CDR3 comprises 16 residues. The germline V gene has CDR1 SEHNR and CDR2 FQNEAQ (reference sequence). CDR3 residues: CASSSRAGIDTDTQYF. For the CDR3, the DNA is TGTGCCAGCAGTTCCCGGGCGGGGATCGACACAGATACGCAGTATTTT. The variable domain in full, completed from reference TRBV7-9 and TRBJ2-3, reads DTGVSQNPRHKITKRGQNVTFRCDPISEHNRLYWYRQTLGQGPEFLTYFQNEAQLEKSRLLSDRFSAERPKGSFSTLEIQRTEQGDSAMYLCASSSRAGIDTDTQYFGPGTRLTVL.

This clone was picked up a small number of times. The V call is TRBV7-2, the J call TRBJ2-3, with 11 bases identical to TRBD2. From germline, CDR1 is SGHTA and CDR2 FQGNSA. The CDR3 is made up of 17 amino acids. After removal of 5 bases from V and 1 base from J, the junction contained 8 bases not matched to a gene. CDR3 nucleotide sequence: TGTGCCAGCAGCCCCGCAGTGACTAGCGGGGGCACAGATACGCAGTATTTT. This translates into CASSPAVTSGGTDTQYF.

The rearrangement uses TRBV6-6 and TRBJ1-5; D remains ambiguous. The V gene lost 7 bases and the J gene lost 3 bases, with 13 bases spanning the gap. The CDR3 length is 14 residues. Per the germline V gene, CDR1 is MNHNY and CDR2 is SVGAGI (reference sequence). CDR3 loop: CASKSSPSNQPQHF. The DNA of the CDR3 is TGTGCCAGCAAATCGAGTCCTTCCAATCAGCCCCAGCATTTT.

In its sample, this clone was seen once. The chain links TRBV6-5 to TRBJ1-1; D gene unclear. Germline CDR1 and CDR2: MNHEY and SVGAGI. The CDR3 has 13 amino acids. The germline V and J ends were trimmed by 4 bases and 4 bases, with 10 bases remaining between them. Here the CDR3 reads CASSSTRGTEAFF. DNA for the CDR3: TGTGCCAGCAGTTCGACCCGAGGCACTGAAGCTTTCTTT.

For the CDR3, the DNA is TGTGCCAGCAGCGGCCGACTAGCGGGGGGCCTTAGCTCCTACAATGAGCAGTTCTTC. Protein: CASSGRLAGGLSSYNEQFF. The chain links TRBV5-4 to TRBJ2-1, with 13 bases identical to TRBD2. The length of the CDR3 is 19 residues. Germline V CDR1 and CDR2: SGHNT, YYREEE (reference sequence). V lost 4 bases, J lost 0 bases, and 10 bases stayed unmatched.